This is a list of T cell receptor beta chains from one sample in a study of T-cell reconstitution after alpha-beta-depleted transplantation in children. TCRdb re-derived calls from the PCR reads in MiXCR, one entry per CDR3 protein. This sample has 200,000 to 250,000 distinct CDR3 sequences, with about 11% found just once. The sequences come from PBMCs, collected before TCRalphabeta/CD19-depleted stem cell transplant. The receptors were sampled from a child under two years old with acute myeloid leukemia, due to receive a stem cell transplant. CDR3s include the opening cysteine and the closing phenylalanine or tryptophan. The D gene is left open where the match is weak. Some rows mark clone size as missing; the rest say once, few, many or name a class of expanded clone.

J	V	D	size	length	CDR3	DNA
TRBJ2-1	TRBV23-1	TRBD2	NA	15	CASSIITSGDNEQFF	TGCGCCAGCAGTATCATCACTAGCGGGGACAATGAGCAGTTCTTC
TRBJ2-2	TRBV3-1	TRBD2	many	16	CASSRTSGGAAGELFF	TGTGCCAGCAGCCGGACTAGCGGGGGGGCGGCCGGGGAGCTGTTTTTT
TRBJ2-3	TRBV28	TRBD2	many	16	CASSSPGLAVADTQYF	TGTGCCAGCAGTTCCCCGGGACTAGCGGTAGCAGATACGCAGTATTTT
TRBJ2-1	TRBV7-8	TRBD2	many	16	CASSPRLAVSYNEQFF	TGTGCCAGCAGCCCCAGACTAGCGGTCTCCTACAATGAGCAGTTCTTC
TRBJ2-1	TRBV12-3/TRBV12-4	NA	few	13	CASSPSFYNEQFF	TGTGCCAGCAGTCCCAGTTTTTACAATGAGCAGTTCTTC
TRBJ2-7	TRBV20-1	NA	many	11	CSASRGAEQYF	TGCAGTGCTAGTAGGGGGGCCGAGCAGTACTTC
TRBJ2-2	TRBV20-1	NA	many	18	CSAQTMGSYFANTGELFF	TGCAGTGCCCAAACTATGGGCAGTTACTTCGCGAACACCGGGGAGCTGTTTTTT
TRBJ1-6	TRBV5-1	NA	NA	17	CASSLGWYALEDSPLHF	TGCGCCAGCAGCTTGGGGTGGTATGCGTTGGAGGATTCACCCCTCCACTTT
TRBJ2-7	TRBV5-5	NA	many	14	CASSPQTHSYEQYF	TGTGCCAGCAGCCCCCAAACACACTCCTACGAGCAGTACTTC
TRBJ1-2	TRBV5-1	TRBD1	many	15	CASSPTTGTMGGYTF	TGCGCCAGCAGCCCTACGACAGGGACCATGGGCGGCTACACCTTC
TRBJ2-3	TRBV20-1	NA	many	13	CSAHVSGTDTQYF	TGCAGTGCTCACGTCTCAGGCACAGATACGCAGTATTTT
TRBJ2-5	TRBV28	NA	many	13	CASSLPVQETQYF	TGTGCCAGCAGTTTACCGGTCCAAGAGACCCAGTACTTC
TRBJ2-7	TRBV10-3	TRBD1	many	14	CAISRDRTDYEQYF	TGTGCCATCAGTAGGGACAGGACCGACTACGAGCAGTACTTC
TRBJ1-1	TRBV20-1	NA	many	14	CSARGYSPNTEAFF	TGCAGTGCTCGGGGGTACTCTCCTAACACTGAAGCTTTCTTT
TRBJ2-5	TRBV28	TRBD1	few	15	CASSPQTGLGQTQYF	TGTGCCAGCAGTCCACAGACAGGGCTGGGACAGACCCAGTACTTC
TRBJ2-3	TRBV5-1	TRBD1	many	16	CASSLGQGYSTDTQYF	TGCGCCAGCAGCTTGGGACAGGGTTATAGCACAGATACGCAGTATTTT
TRBJ2-3	TRBV20-1	TRBD2	many	16	CSAREFPLAGTDTQYF	TGCAGTGCTAGAGAGTTCCCGCTAGCGGGCACAGATACGCAGTATTTT
TRBJ2-5	TRBV7-6	NA	many	13	CASSDPTAKTQYF	TGTGCCAGCAGCGACCCCACTGCGAAGACCCAGTACTTC
TRBJ1-4	TRBV20-1	NA	many	17	CSAREPPGLQGDEKLFF	TGCAGTGCTAGAGAGCCTCCGGGACTCCAAGGGGATGAAAAACTGTTTTTT
TRBJ2-1	TRBV12-3/TRBV12-4	NA	many	13	CASSSVAGDEQFF	TGTGCCAGCTCCTCTGTTGCGGGCGATGAGCAGTTCTTC
TRBJ2-1	TRBV10-3	TRBD2	many	15	CAISAGSGRANEQFF	TGTGCCATCAGTGCGGGTAGCGGGAGGGCCAATGAGCAGTTCTTC
TRBJ2-1	TRBV3-2	NA	many	17	CASSDGTSGRALNEQFF	TGTGCCAGCAGCGACGGGACTAGCGGGAGGGCCCTGAATGAGCAGTTCTTC
TRBJ2-7	TRBV20-1	TRBD2	many	14	CSATRTSGIYEQYF	TGCAGTGCTACCAGGACTAGCGGGATTTACGAGCAGTACTTC
TRBJ2-7	TRBV27	NA	many	15	CASSLSGRILYEQYF	TGTGCCAGCAGTTTATCAGGACGGATACTCTACGAGCAGTACTTC
TRBJ2-1	TRBV11-2	NA	NA	14	CASSLVVGINEQFF	TGTGCCAGCAGCTTAGTAGTAGGCATCAATGAGCAGTTCTTC
TRBJ2-7	TRBV29-1	NA	many	11	CSVYTNYEQYF	TGCAGCGTATACACTAACTACGAGCAGTACTTC
TRBJ2-1	TRBV2	NA	many	11	CASTPGRRKFF	TGTGCCAGCACCCCGGGTCGTCGGAAATTCTTC
TRBJ2-2	TRBV15	NA	many	15	CATSRVRENTGELFF	TGTGCCACCAGCAGAGTGCGGGAGAACACCGGGGAGCTGTTTTTT
TRBJ1-2	TRBV28	NA	many	12	CASSPTVYGYTF	TGTGCCAGCAGTCCGACGGTCTATGGCTACACCTTC
TRBJ2-1	TRBV7-8	TRBD2	many	16	CASSRTRDYSYNEQFF	TGTGCCAGCAGCCGGACAAGGGACTACTCCTACAATGAGCAGTTCTTC
TRBJ1-1	TRBV5-1	NA	many	16	CASTFSPRVPNTEAFF	TGCGCCAGCACCTTTAGCCCCAGGGTTCCCAACACTGAAGCTTTCTTT
TRBJ1-6	TRBV19	NA	few	15	CASSITGQPNSPLHF	TGTGCCAGTAGTATTACAGGACAACCTAATTCACCCCTCCACTTT
TRBJ1-1	TRBV25-1	NA	many	15	CASTASRGRWTEAFF	TGTGCCAGCACCGCCTCCCGGGGGCGGTGGACTGAAGCTTTCTTT
TRBJ2-1	TRBV20-1	NA	many	12	CSASQDRGGAFF	TGCAGTGCTAGTCAAGATAGAGGTGGGGCTTTCTTC
TRBJ2-1	TRBV20-1	TRBD2	NA	16	CSARPPPGLAANEQFF	TGCAGTGCTAGACCACCCCCGGGACTAGCGGCCAATGAGCAGTTCTTC
TRBJ2-1	TRBV28	TRBD2	once	15	CASSPVAGDPDEQFF	TGTGCCAGCAGTCCAGTAGCGGGAGACCCTGATGAGCAGTTCTTC
TRBJ2-5	TRBV2	NA	many	15	CASRARTLRAETQYF	TGTGCCAGCAGGGCCCGGACTCTTAGGGCTGAGACCCAGTACTTC
TRBJ2-2	TRBV10-3	NA	many	16	CAISESQGTNTGELFF	TGTGCCATCAGTGAATCCCAGGGTACTAACACCGGGGAGCTGTTTTTT
TRBJ2-7	TRBV3-1	NA	NA	16	CASSRHALEFGYEQYF	TGTGCCAGCAGCCGCCATGCCCTCGAGTTCGGCTACGAGCAGTACTTC
TRBJ2-7	TRBV27	TRBD1	many	14	CASRSAGGENEQYF	TGTGCCAGCAGGTCAGCAGGGGGAGAAAACGAGCAGTACTTC
TRBJ1-1	TRBV24-1	NA	NA	13	CATSGDGGEEAFF	TGTGCCACCAGTGGAGACGGGGGGGAGGAAGCTTTCTTT
TRBJ2-1	TRBV7-6	TRBD2	NA	15	CASSYGGGANNEQFF	TGTGCCAGCAGCTACGGCGGGGGGGCTAATAATGAGCAGTTCTTC
TRBJ2-3	TRBV4-3	NA	many	16	CASSQEGLGSTDTQYF	TGCGCCAGCAGCCAAGAAGGGCTAGGTAGCACAGATACGCAGTATTTT
TRBJ2-3	TRBV10-3	TRBD2	many	15	CAIRRTSGSTDTQYF	TGTGCCATCCGCAGGACTAGCGGGAGTACAGATACGCAGTATTTT
TRBJ2-5	TRBV4-2	TRBD1	NA	14	CASSRQGAQETQYF	TGTGCCAGCAGCCGACAGGGGGCCCAAGAGACCCAGTACTTC
TRBJ2-4	TRBV19	NA	many	11	CASSQANIQYF	TGTGCCAGTAGCCAGGCAAACATTCAGTACTTC
TRBJ1-5	TRBV12-3/TRBV12-4	NA	many	13	CASSPGAWQPQHF	TGTGCCAGCAGCCCGGGGGCTTGGCAGCCCCAGCATTTT
TRBJ1-4	TRBV7-9	NA	NA	11	CASSAFDKLFF	TGTGCCAGCAGCGCGTTTGACAAACTGTTTTTT
TRBJ2-3	TRBV6-2/TRBV6-3	TRBD1	many	16	CASSSAGTGWTDTQYF	TGTGCCAGCAGTAGCGCCGGGACAGGTTGGACAGATACGCAGTATTTT
TRBJ2-7	TRBV29-1	NA	NA	13	CSAELGPWKEQYF	TGCAGCGCCGAGCTGGGACCGTGGAAGGAGCAGTACTTC
TRBJ2-6	TRBV30	NA	many	15	CAWSPGRSGANVLTF	TGTGCCTGGAGTCCCGGCCGCTCTGGGGCCAACGTCCTGACTTTC
TRBJ1-1	TRBV29-1	NA	many	11	CSVARGTEAFF	TGCAGCGTTGCCCGGGGCACTGAAGCTTTCTTT
TRBJ2-1	TRBV7-8	NA	many	17	CASSLVEQETSYNEQFF	TGTGCCAGCAGCTTAGTGGAACAGGAGACATCCTACAATGAGCAGTTCTTC
TRBJ2-3	TRBV5-1	NA	few	15	CASELGGPIRDTQYF	TGCGCCAGCGAGCTAGGTGGCCCCATCCGAGATACGCAGTATTTT